Listed below are T cell receptor beta chains from one sample, sequenced in a study of cytomegalovirus exposure and HLA in healthy donors. Here immunoSEQ multiplex PCR was the method, and the copy in TCRdb shows in-frame clones only, minus some. The sample shows under 200,000 clones, roughly 73% of them seen only once. The material sequenced was PBMCs. These TCRs come from a female donor in good health and CMV-seronegative. Each CDR3 is given with its conserved first and last residue. D genes are given only for firm matches. Clone sizes are given selectively: once, few, many, or a class where the clone is expanded.

J gene: TRBJ2-1; D gene: TRBD2; V gene: TRBV28; clone size: NA; CDR3 DNA: TGTGCCAGCAGTTCCGGGAGGAATGAGCAGTTCTTC; CDR3 protein: CASSSGRNEQFF
J gene: TRBJ1-1; D gene: NA; V gene: TRBV27; clone size: NA; CDR3 DNA: TGTGCCAGCAGTTTATCTCAACTCCTCGACACTGAAGCTTTCTTT; CDR3 protein: CASSLSQLLDTEAFF
J gene: TRBJ2-7; D gene: NA; V gene: TRBV9; clone size: NA; CDR3 DNA: TGTGCCAGCAGCGTAGGGGGGGTCGGCGAGCAGTACTTC; CDR3 protein: CASSVGGVGEQYF
J gene: TRBJ2-7; D gene: TRBD1; V gene: TRBV5-1; clone size: NA; CDR3 DNA: TGCGCCAGCAGCCCCGAACAGGGGACACCCTACGAGCAGTACTTC; CDR3 protein: CASSPEQGTPYEQYF
J gene: TRBJ1-3; D gene: NA; V gene: TRBV29-1; clone size: NA; CDR3 DNA: TGCAGCGTTGTCCCTTACTCTGGAAACACCATATATTTT; CDR3 protein: CSVVPYSGNTIYF
J gene: TRBJ2-1; D gene: NA; V gene: TRBV7-2; clone size: NA; CDR3 DNA: TGTGCCAGCAGCTTAACCTCCCTAATGGAGTTCTTC; CDR3 protein: CASSLTSLMEFF
J gene: TRBJ2-5; D gene: NA; V gene: TRBV19; clone size: NA; CDR3 DNA: TGTGCCAGTAGTATTGGCGGGGGCCTTCAAGAGACCCAGTACTTC; CDR3 protein: CASSIGGGLQETQYF
J gene: TRBJ1-1; D gene: NA; V gene: TRBV28; clone size: NA; CDR3 DNA: TGTGCCAGCACGGAGGGCGACGGCACTGAAGCTTTCTTT; CDR3 protein: CASTEGDGTEAFF
J gene: TRBJ2-7; D gene: TRBD2; V gene: TRBV4-3; clone size: NA; CDR3 DNA: TGCGCCAGCAGCCAGCTAGCGGGGGGGGCCCCCTACGAGCAGTACTTC; CDR3 protein: CASSQLAGGAPYEQYF
J gene: TRBJ1-5; D gene: TRBD1; V gene: TRBV19; clone size: few; CDR3 DNA: TGTGCCAGTAGTATATCTAGACAGGGCGGACAGCCCCAGCATTTT; CDR3 protein: CASSISRQGGQPQHF
J gene: TRBJ1-6; D gene: NA; V gene: TRBV5-5; clone size: NA; CDR3 DNA: TGTGCCAGCAGCTTGGGTCAGCAGGGTGGAAATTCACCCCTCCACTTT; CDR3 protein: CASSLGQQGGNSPLHF
J gene: TRBJ2-5; D gene: NA; V gene: TRBV5-6; clone size: NA; CDR3 DNA: TGTGCCAGCAGCTTGGAGGCCGACACAGGAGAGACCCAGTACTTC; CDR3 protein: CASSLEADTGETQYF
J gene: TRBJ2-4; D gene: NA; V gene: TRBV6-1; clone size: NA; CDR3 DNA: TGTGCCATCGGGACACCCGCCAAAAACATTCAGTACTTC; CDR3 protein: CAIGTPAKNIQYF
J gene: TRBJ2-5; D gene: TRBD2; V gene: TRBV19; clone size: NA; CDR3 DNA: TGTGCCAGTAGTATGCCGGGACTAGCGGATAAAGAGACCCAGTACTTC; CDR3 protein: CASSMPGLADKETQYF
J gene: TRBJ1-1; D gene: NA; V gene: TRBV7-2; clone size: NA; CDR3 DNA: TGTGCCAGCAGCTCCCCGGGAGGCCGGGTTGGGGACACTGAAGCTTTCTTT; CDR3 protein: CASSSPGGRVGDTEAFF
J gene: TRBJ2-7; D gene: TRBD2; V gene: TRBV4-3; clone size: NA; CDR3 DNA: TGCGCCAGCAGCCCCGGGACTAGCGGTGCCTACGAGCAGTACTTC; CDR3 protein: CASSPGTSGAYEQYF
J gene: TRBJ2-3; D gene: TRBD2; V gene: TRBV7-6; clone size: NA; CDR3 DNA: TGTGCCAGCAGCTTAAGCGGGGGGGTCGATACGCAGTATTTT; CDR3 protein: CASSLSGGVDTQYF
J gene: TRBJ2-1; D gene: TRBD2; V gene: TRBV30; clone size: NA; CDR3 DNA: TGTGCCTGGAGTGTACGGCTAGCGGGATACAATGAGCAGTTCTTC; CDR3 protein: CAWSVRLAGYNEQFF
J gene: TRBJ2-5; D gene: TRBD2; V gene: TRBV30; clone size: NA; CDR3 DNA: TGTGCCTGGGGTCCCGGGGGGGAGACCCAGTACTTC; CDR3 protein: CAWGPGGETQYF
J gene: TRBJ1-5; D gene: NA; V gene: TRBV6-4; clone size: NA; CDR3 DNA: TGTGCCAGCAGTGTCACAGGAATCCAGCCCCAGCATTTT; CDR3 protein: CASSVTGIQPQHF
J gene: TRBJ2-3; D gene: TRBD1; V gene: TRBV30; clone size: NA; CDR3 DNA: TGTGCCTGGGAGGGACAGGTTAGCACAGATACGCAGTATTTT; CDR3 protein: CAWEGQVSTDTQYF
J gene: TRBJ2-3; D gene: TRBD2; V gene: TRBV29-1; clone size: NA; CDR3 DNA: TGCAGCGCTCGACTAGCGGGAACAGATACGCAGTATTTT; CDR3 protein: CSARLAGTDTQYF
J gene: TRBJ2-6; D gene: NA; V gene: TRBV7-3; clone size: NA; CDR3 DNA: TGTGCCAGCAGCTCTCGACAGGCAGACTCTGGGGCCAACGTCCTGACTTTC; CDR3 protein: CASSSRQADSGANVLTF
J gene: TRBJ2-7; D gene: NA; V gene: TRBV9; clone size: NA; CDR3 DNA: TGTGCCAGCAGCGTAGAGATCACAAATTCCTACGAGCAGTACTTC; CDR3 protein: CASSVEITNSYEQYF
J gene: TRBJ2-1; D gene: TRBD1; V gene: TRBV4-1; clone size: NA; CDR3 DNA: TGCGCCAGCAGGCAGGGGGCAGGGGGCCTTCTCGGAGATGAGCAGTTCTTC; CDR3 protein: CASRQGAGGLLGDEQFF
J gene: TRBJ2-7; D gene: NA; V gene: TRBV6-1; clone size: NA; CDR3 DNA: TGTGCCAGCAATAAACTCGTCGAGCAGTACTTC; CDR3 protein: CASNKLVEQYF
J gene: TRBJ2-1; D gene: TRBD2; V gene: TRBV7-9; clone size: NA; CDR3 DNA: TGTGCCAGCAGCTTCCCCCCCAGGGGACGCCCAGCGGGAGTGGGTGAGCAGTTCTTC; CDR3 protein: CASSFPPRGRPAGVGEQFF
J gene: TRBJ1-1; D gene: NA; V gene: TRBV5-4; clone size: NA; CDR3 DNA: TGTGCCAGCACCTCGTTTAGGGGCGCGGACACTGAAGCTTTCTTT; CDR3 protein: CASTSFRGADTEAFF
J gene: TRBJ2-3; D gene: TRBD2; V gene: TRBV7-3; clone size: NA; CDR3 DNA: TGTGCCAGCAGCTCCACTTTAGCGGGGGCCAGCACAGATACGCAGTATTTT; CDR3 protein: CASSSTLAGASTDTQYF
J gene: TRBJ2-5; D gene: NA; V gene: TRBV18; clone size: NA; CDR3 DNA: TGTGCCAGCTCACTACATACAGGGTTAGGGGAGACCCAGTACTTC; CDR3 protein: CASSLHTGLGETQYF
J gene: TRBJ1-3; D gene: NA; V gene: TRBV11-1; clone size: NA; CDR3 DNA: TGTGCCAGCAGTCGACATCCAGGAAACACCATATATTTT; CDR3 protein: CASSRHPGNTIYF
J gene: TRBJ1-5; D gene: NA; V gene: TRBV9; clone size: NA; CDR3 DNA: TGTGCCAGCAGCGTAGGACAGGGCAATCAGCCCCAGCATTTT; CDR3 protein: CASSVGQGNQPQHF
J gene: TRBJ2-2; D gene: NA; V gene: TRBV6-1; clone size: NA; CDR3 DNA: TGTGCCAGCACCATAACAACCAACACCGGGGAGCTGTTTTTT; CDR3 protein: CASTITTNTGELFF
J gene: TRBJ1-1; D gene: NA; V gene: TRBV10-2; clone size: NA; CDR3 DNA: TGCGCCAGCAGTGATTTTGAGTTTCTGAACACTGAAGCTTTCTTT; CDR3 protein: CASSDFEFLNTEAFF
J gene: TRBJ2-7; D gene: TRBD1; V gene: TRBV5-6; clone size: once; CDR3 DNA: TGTGCCAGCAGCACCGGGACAGTGATTTCCTACGAGCAGTACTTC; CDR3 protein: CASSTGTVISYEQYF
J gene: TRBJ2-1; D gene: NA; V gene: TRBV13; clone size: few; CDR3 DNA: TGTGCCAGCAGCTCCGGGGGTAGCCCTATGCTGCAGTTCTTC; CDR3 protein: CASSSGGSPMLQFF
J gene: TRBJ2-1; D gene: TRBD2; V gene: TRBV4-3; clone size: NA; CDR3 DNA: TGCGCCAGCAGCCAAGCCGGGACTAGGGGCTACAATGAGCAGTTCTTC; CDR3 protein: CASSQAGTRGYNEQFF
J gene: TRBJ2-7; D gene: NA; V gene: TRBV30; clone size: few; CDR3 DNA: TGTGCCTGGAATAGACAAGTAACCTACGAGCAGTACTTC; CDR3 protein: CAWNRQVTYEQYF
J gene: TRBJ2-7; D gene: NA; V gene: TRBV7-3; clone size: NA; CDR3 DNA: TGTGCCAGCAGCTTCACTAGAGGGTACGAGCAGTACTTC; CDR3 protein: CASSFTRGYEQYF
J gene: TRBJ1-2; D gene: TRBD1; V gene: TRBV7-2; clone size: NA; CDR3 DNA: TGTGCCAGCAGCATAGGGACAGGGTATGGCTACACCTTC; CDR3 protein: CASSIGTGYGYTF
J gene: TRBJ1-6; D gene: TRBD1; V gene: TRBV28; clone size: NA; CDR3 DNA: TGTGCCAGCAGTTCGCCGGGACAGCAAAATTCACCCCTCCACTTT; CDR3 protein: CASSSPGQQNSPLHF
J gene: TRBJ2-3; D gene: NA; V gene: TRBV7-8; clone size: NA; CDR3 DNA: TGTGCCAGCAGCTCGGCGGGTGGGGGCACAGATACGCAGTATTTT; CDR3 protein: CASSSAGGGTDTQYF
J gene: TRBJ2-1; D gene: TRBD2; V gene: TRBV5-4; clone size: NA; CDR3 DNA: TGTGCCAGCAGCGAGAAGCGGGGGAATAACAATGAGCAGTTCTTC; CDR3 protein: CASSEKRGNNNEQFF